Reported below is one T cell receptor (beta chain). The data originate from a study of control samples from healthy donors and cancer patients. Produced via immunoSEQ multiplex PCR; TCRdb's table is partial and in-frame only. The data hold 120,000 or so clones, with approximately 89% observed a single time. The CDR3 extends over 14 amino acids. CDR1 is SGHNT, CDR2 YENEEA, per germline. With 4 bases clipped from V and 1 base from J, the junction kept 2 bases outside the gene matches. The chain joins TRBV11-3 to TRBJ2-7; 9 bases line up with TRBD1. Sequenced: blood. The source of this sequence is a man aged 55 to 70 in good health. The CDR3 loop is CASSSGTGSYEQYF. CDR3 bases: TGTGCCAGCAGCTCAGGGACAGGGTCCTACGAGCAGTACTTC.